The 30 T cell receptor beta chains reported below all come from one sample, sequenced in a study of CD4 T cells in relation to SARS-CoV-2 and coronaviruses. Before the COVID-19 pandemic, during about 2011-2018, CD4+ T cells were taken from unexposed donors. CD4+ T cells were isolated from the cells after more than 8 days of culture. The antigens for these receptors are not known. Measured with immunoSEQ multiplex PCR; TCRdb has only the in-frame clones, and not every one. This repertoire shows about 19,000 clones, around 81% found once; its top ten account for about 11%. The specimen was CD4+ T cells from PBMCs, cultured in vitro. The receptors derive from a human donor in good health.

The chain is built from TRBV27 and TRBJ2-3, with 12 positions matching TRBD2. Germline CDR1 is MNHEY and CDR2 is SMNVEV (reference sequence). The CDR3 contains 17 residues. The trim removed 5 bases at V and 2 bases at J, leaving 8 bases unmatched. The CDR3 loop reads CASSTSTSGGITDTQYF. For the CDR3, the DNA is TGTGCCAGCAGTACATCTACTAGCGGGGGGATCACAGATACGCAGTATTTT.

The chain carries TRBV9 and TRBJ2-5; TRBD2 matches 10 bases. Germline V gives CDR1 SGDLS, CDR2 YYNGEE. This CDR3 has 18 residues. With V trimmed by 0 bases and J by 1 base, 9 bases remained unmatched. The DNA for the CDR3 is TGTGCCAGCAGCGTAGCTTCCACTAGCGGGGTCCTCCAAGAGACCCAGTACTTC. Translating it yields CASSVASTSGVLQETQYF.

The V and J genes are TRBV4-1 and TRBJ2-7; 8 bases map to TRBD2. CDR3 length: 16 amino acids. Germline CDR1 is MGHRA and CDR2 is YSYEKL. With V trimmed by 1 base and J by 4 bases, 9 bases remained unmatched. The CDR3 nucleotides are TGCGCCAGCAGCCAAGGGCGAGCGGGAGTGGGTTACGAGCAGTACTTC. Its translation is CASSQGRAGVGYEQYF.

The chain employs TRBV5-5 and TRBJ1-3; D remains ambiguous. The CDR3 loop spans 16 amino acids. Germline-derived CDR1 and CDR2 are SGHKS and YYEKEE (reference sequence). V dropped 3 bases and J dropped 0 bases, with 13 bases sitting between them. The CDR3 bases are TGTGCCAGCAGCTGGGAGGGCAGACGCTCTGGAAACACCATATATTTT. It codes for CASSWEGRRSGNTIYF.

This chain links TRBV3-1 (or the pseudogene TRBV3-2) with TRBJ1-3, with D perhaps matching TRBD1 (6 bases). The CDR3 runs 15 residues. Germline loops: CDR1 LGHDT, CDR2 YNNKEL (reference sequence). V lost 5 bases and J lost 7, with 18 bases in between. The CDR3 loop is CASSSGPRRGNTIYF. For the CDR3, the DNA is TGTGCCAGCAGCTCGGGCCCCCGCAGGGGCAACACCATATATTTT.

The genes are TRBV6-7 and TRBJ1-5; TRBD1 aligns across 10 bases. TRBV6-7 is recorded as an ORF, its role being uncertain. J was trimmed by 0 bases and V by 7 bases; bases with no gene match: 9. There are 17 residues in the CDR3. The CDR3 region has the DNA TGTGCCAGCACCCGGGACAGGGGTCCTTATAGCAATCAGCCCCAGCATTTT. Its protein is CASTRDRGPYSNQPQHF.

V gene TRBV7-2 combines with J gene TRBJ1-6; TRBD1 matches 9 bases. This CDR3 has 14 amino acids. Germline V gives CDR1 SGHTA, CDR2 FQGNSA. The trim removed 5 bases at V and 10 bases at J, leaving 6 bases unmatched. The CDR3 sequence is CASSTGTGTSPLHF. As DNA, the CDR3 is TGTGCCAGCAGCACCGGGACAGGGACGTCACCCCTCCACTTT.

This chain connects TRBV3-1 (or the pseudogene TRBV3-2) to TRBJ1-1; D remains unclear. Trimming left V 1 base short and J 0 bases short, with 9 bases between. The CDR3 is made up of 15 amino acids. The germline gives CDR1 LGHDT, CDR2 YNNKEL (reference sequence). CDR3 DNA sequence: TGTGCCAGCAGCCAAGGACATGCTATGAACACTGAAGCTTTCTTT. Amino acids: CASSQGHAMNTEAFF.

The chain carries TRBV5-4 and TRBJ2-2, with D tentatively TRBD2 (6 bases). CDR3 length equals 16 residues. With 3 bases removed from V and 0 bases from J, the gap between germline ends came to 12 bases. Germline V gene sequence: CDR1 SGHNT, CDR2 YYREEE (reference sequence). The CDR3 here is CASSSEGTANTGELFF. In DNA form, the CDR3 reads TGTGCCAGCAGCTCGGAGGGGACGGCGAACACCGGGGAGCTGTTTTTT. The full variable domain, its missing parts supplied by reference TRBV5-4 and TRBJ2-2, is ETGVTQSPTHLIKTRGQQVTLRCSSQSGHNTVSWYQQALGQGPQFIFQYYREEENGRGNFPPRFSGLQFPNYSSELNVNALELDDSALYLCASSSEGTANTGELFFGEGSRLTVL.

The gene calls are TRBV7-6 and TRBJ2-2, with D possibly TRBD1 on 6 matching bases. The CDR3 has 17 residues. V lost 7 bases, J lost 2 bases, and 20 bases lay in between. CDR1 SGHVS and CDR2 FNYEAQ come from the germline V gene. The DNA of the CDR3 is TGTGCCAGCACCCCCGGACAGTTCGGCATTAACACCGGGGAGCTGTTTTTT. Translation: CASTPGQFGINTGELFF. The whole variable domain, remainder taken from reference TRBV7-6 and TRBJ2-2, is GAGVSQSPRYKVTKRGQDVALRCDPISGHVSLYWYRQALGQGPEFLTYFNYEAQQDKSGLPNDRFSAERPEGSISTLTIQRTEQRDSAMYRCASTPGQFGINTGELFFGEGSRLTVL.

This chain links TRBV9 with TRBJ2-3; 8 nucleotides match TRBD2. With V trimmed by 4 bases and J by 0 bases, 10 bases remained unmatched. This CDR3 region has 17 residues. Germline CDR1 reads SGDLS; CDR2 reads YYNGEE. The CDR3 protein is CASSKTSVPSSTDTQYF. The CDR3 bases are TGTGCCAGCAGCAAGACTAGCGTACCTTCTAGCACAGATACGCAGTATTTT.

This chain joins TRBV7-9 and TRBJ2-3; D call uncertain. Trimming removed 5 bases from V and 5 bases from J, with 14 bases in between. CDR1 SEHNR and CDR2 FQNEAQ come from the germline V gene (reference sequence). The CDR3 covers 14 residues. As DNA, the CDR3 is TGTGCCAGCAGCCGACCTAACCTGGGAGATACGCAGTATTTT. The encoded protein is CASSRPNLGDTQYF.

CDR3 bases: TGTGCCAGCAGCTTGGGCAGGGACAGGATACGCGCGAACACCGGGGAGCTGTTTTTT. It yields the protein CASSLGRDRIRANTGELFF. This sequence joins TRBV5-6 and TRBJ2-2; 8 nucleotides match TRBD1. The CDR3 extends over 19 amino acids. Germline CDR1 SGHDT, CDR2 YYEEEE. After removal of 0 bases from V and 0 bases from J, the junction contained 10 bases not matched to a gene.

This clone was seen once. The rearrangement uses TRBV7-8 and TRBJ1-6; the match to TRBD1 covers 9 bases. With V trimmed by 5 bases and J by 7 bases, 6 bases remained unmatched. There are 15 residues in the CDR3. Germline V gene lookup returns CDR1 SGHVS and CDR2 FQNEAQ. The chain's CDR3 is CASSRIDRGNSPLHF. Written as DNA, the CDR3 is TGTGCCAGCAGCCGAATCGACAGGGGGAATTCACCCCTCCACTTT.

CDR3 nucleotide sequence: TGTGCCATCAGTGAGGGGGACAGGGCGTTAACCTTC. Translation gives CAISEGDRALTF. This chain uses TRBV10-3 with TRBJ1-2; 9 bases align to TRBD1. This CDR3 is built from 12 residues. V dropped 2 bases and J dropped 14; count of bases not matched to a gene: 6. Germline-derived CDR1 and CDR2 are ENHRY and SYGVKD.

The gene calls are TRBV2 and TRBJ1-6; D is possibly TRBD1 (6 bases). The V end lost 8 bases, the J end lost 9 bases, and 14 bases lay between the germline ends. The CDR3 is made up of 13 amino acids. Germline V lookup: CDR1 SNHLY, CDR2 FYNNEI. The CDR3 sequence is CASAGQGSSPLHF. CDR3 sequence (DNA): TGTGCCAGCGCTGGGCAGGGGAGTTCACCCCTCCACTTT.

This clone was counted a few times. This chain connects TRBV7-9 to TRBJ2-7; D tentatively reads TRBD1 or TRBD2 (5 bases each). This CDR3 region has 15 residues. Germline V lookup: CDR1 SEHNR, CDR2 FQNEAQ (reference sequence). Trimming removed 5 bases from V and 5 bases from J, with 19 bases in between. The CDR3 reads CASSRVGLGVDEQYF. In DNA, the CDR3 is TGTGCCAGCAGCCGGGTGGGCCTGGGGGTGGACGAGCAGTACTTC.

The sample holds one count of this clone. The gene calls are TRBV6-5 and TRBJ1-5; weak D call: TRBD1 (6 bases). The CDR3 has 14 residues. V dropped 2 bases and J dropped 1 base, with 6 bases sitting between them. Per the germline V gene, CDR1 is MNHEY and CDR2 is SVGAGI. The CDR3 region has the DNA TGTGCCAGCAGTTACAGGGGGAGCAATCAGCCCCAGCATTTT. This encodes CASSYRGSNQPQHF.

The chain is built from TRBV10-3 and TRBJ2-7; 10 nucleotides agree with TRBD2. Per the germline V gene, CDR1 is ENHRY and CDR2 is SYGVKD. The junction had 10 bases not matched to a gene; V was cut back by 2 bases and J by 3 bases. This CDR3 is built from 17 residues. CDR3 in amino acids: CAISEAALAGWSYEQYF. The CDR3 nucleotides read TGTGCCATCAGTGAGGCCGCACTAGCGGGATGGAGCTACGAGCAGTACTTC.

The rearrangement uses TRBV5-4 and TRBJ2-3, with unresolved D. The germline V gene has CDR1 SGHNT and CDR2 YYREEE (reference sequence). Trimming left V 4 bases short and J 2 bases short, with 2 bases between. The CDR3 consists of 11 residues. The CDR3 protein is CASSTTDTQYF. CDR3 nucleotide sequence: TGTGCCAGCAGCACCACAGATACGCAGTATTTT.

V gene TRBV30 combines with J gene TRBJ2-3; 8 bases line up with TRBD1. Germline lookup yields CDR1 GTSNPN and CDR2 SVGIG (reference sequence). After removal of 0 bases from V and 2 bases from J, the junction contained 4 bases not matched to a gene. The CDR3 sequence is 15 residues long. The CDR3 reads CAWSVGTGDTDTQYF. The DNA for the CDR3 is TGTGCCTGGAGTGTAGGGACAGGCGACACAGATACGCAGTATTTT.

The V and J genes are TRBV7-2 and TRBJ1-3; D gene unclear. The germline V and J ends were trimmed by 6 bases and 0 bases, with 9 bases remaining between them. This CDR3 is 14 amino acids long. Germline loops: CDR1 SGHTA, CDR2 FQGNSA. CDR3: CASRKGASGNTIYF. The CDR3 DNA reads as TGTGCCAGCAGGAAGGGCGCCTCTGGAAACACCATATATTTT.

This clone was detected a few times. V and J are TRBV2 and TRBJ2-5, with D perhaps TRBD1 or TRBD2 (6 bases each). Germline V gene data show CDR1 as SNHLY and CDR2 as FYNNEI. The CDR3 runs 16 residues. V was pared by 7 bases and J by 1 base, with 19 bases between. The CDR3: CASKLDGGTTQETQYF. CDR3 nucleotide sequence: TGTGCCAGCAAGCTTGACGGGGGCACAACCCAAGAGACCCAGTACTTC. Complete variable domain (other parts from reference TRBV2 and TRBJ2-5): EPEVTQTPSHQVTQMGQEVILRCVPISNHLYFYWYRQILGQKVEFLVSFYNNEISEKSEIFDDQFSVERPDGSNFTLKIRSTKLEDSAMYFCASKLDGGTTQETQYFGPGTRLLVL.

The sample holds one count of this clone. The V and J genes are TRBV7-2 and TRBJ2-1, with 8 nucleotides matching TRBD2. Unmatched junction bases numbered 6, after V lost 0 bases and J lost 8 bases. This CDR3 has 15 amino acids. The V gene's germline CDR1 is SGHTA and CDR2 FQGNSA. CDR3 coding DNA: TGTGCCAGCAGCTTAGCTAGCGGGATTCAGCATGAGCAGTTCTTC. This sequence encodes CASSLASGIQHEQFF.

V gene TRBV18 combines with J gene TRBJ2-1; D remains unclear. CDR3 length: 15 residues. Germline CDR1 KGHSH, CDR2 LQKENI. The germline V and J ends were trimmed by 0 bases and 3 bases, with 9 bases remaining between them. CDR3 nucleotides: TGTGCCAGCTCACCACCCGTGGATATCTACAATGAGCAGTTCTTC. This encodes CASSPPVDIYNEQFF.

This rearrangement joins TRBV18 to TRBJ2-3, with 10 bases aligning to TRBD2. The CDR3 runs to 16 residues. Unmatched junction bases numbered 7, after V lost 3 bases and J lost 4 bases. Germline assignment: CDR1 KGHSH and CDR2 LQKENI. The CDR3 region has the DNA TGTGCCAGCTCACCGCTCACTAGCGGGAAAGCAGATACGCAGTATTTT. Residues: CASSPLTSGKADTQYF.

This clone was seen more than once but under ten times. The chain joins TRBV6-6 to TRBJ2-3; no reliable D call. This CDR3 contains 14 residues. V was pared by 0 bases and J by 0 bases, with 4 bases between. Germline-derived CDR1 and CDR2 are MNHNY and SVGAGI (reference sequence). CDR3 sequence (DNA): TGTGCCAGCAGTTACTCGATTAGCACAGATACGCAGTATTTT. Protein product: CASSYSISTDTQYF.

This clone was recorded once. The chain joins TRBV11-2 to TRBJ2-3; tentatively, D is TRBD2 (6 bases). Germline V gene lookup returns CDR1 SGHAT and CDR2 FQNNGV. V was pared by 1 base and J by 5 bases, with 16 bases between. This CDR3 region has 16 residues. For the CDR3, the DNA is TGTGCCAGCAGCTTAGGGGGCGGGGCTCGGGGAGATACGCAGTATTTT. The encoded protein is CASSLGGGARGDTQYF.

This chain links TRBV7-7 with TRBJ2-2; no definite D call. The ends were cut back, 3 bases at V and 5 bases at J, with 10 bases in the middle. Looked up from germline, CDR1 is SSHAT and CDR2 is FNYEAQ (reference sequence). This CDR3 region has 14 residues. DNA of the CDR3: TGTGCCAGCAGCTTGCAGTTCCAAACCGGGGAGCTGTTTTTT. Translated: CASSLQFQTGELFF.

V and J are TRBV27 and TRBJ2-1, with TRBD2 matching over 9 bases. CDR3 size: 16 residues. J gave up 11 bases and V 3 bases, and 14 bases lay outside the gene matches. Germline loops: CDR1 MNHEY, CDR2 SMNVEV (reference sequence). The CDR3 is CASSFLAGRGLGQQFF. CDR3 bases: TGTGCCAGCAGTTTTCTAGCGGGAAGGGGATTAGGTCAGCAGTTCTTC.